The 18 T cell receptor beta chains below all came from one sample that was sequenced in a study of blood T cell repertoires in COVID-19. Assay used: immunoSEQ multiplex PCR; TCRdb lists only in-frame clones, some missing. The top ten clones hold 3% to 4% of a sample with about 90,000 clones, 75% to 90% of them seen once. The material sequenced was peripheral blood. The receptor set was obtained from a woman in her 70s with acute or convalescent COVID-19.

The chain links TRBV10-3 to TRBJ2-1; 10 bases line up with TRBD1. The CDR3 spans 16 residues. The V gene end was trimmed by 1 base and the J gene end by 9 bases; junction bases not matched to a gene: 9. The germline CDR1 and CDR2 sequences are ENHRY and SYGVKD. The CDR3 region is CAISEFTGQGRGEQFF. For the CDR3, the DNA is TGTGCCATCAGTGAGTTTACGGGACAGGGGAGGGGTGAGCAGTTCTTC.

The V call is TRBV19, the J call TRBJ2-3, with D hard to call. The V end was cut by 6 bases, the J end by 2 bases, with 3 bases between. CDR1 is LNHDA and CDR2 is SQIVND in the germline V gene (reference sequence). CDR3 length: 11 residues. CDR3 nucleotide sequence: TGTGCCAGTAGCTTCACAGATACGCAGTATTTT. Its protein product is CASSFTDTQYF. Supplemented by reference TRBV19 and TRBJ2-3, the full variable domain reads DGGITQSPKYLFRKEGQNVTLSCEQNLNHDAMYWYRQDPGQGLRLIYYSQIVNDFQKGDIAEGYSVSREKKESFPLTVTSAQKNPTAFYLCASSFTDTQYFGPGTRLTVL.

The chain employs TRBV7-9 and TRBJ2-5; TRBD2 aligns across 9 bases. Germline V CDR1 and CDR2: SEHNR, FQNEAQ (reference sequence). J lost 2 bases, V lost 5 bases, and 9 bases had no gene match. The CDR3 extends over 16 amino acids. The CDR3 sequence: CASSPHALAGQETQYF. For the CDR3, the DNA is TGTGCCAGCAGCCCCCATGCTCTAGCGGGGCAAGAGACCCAGTACTTC. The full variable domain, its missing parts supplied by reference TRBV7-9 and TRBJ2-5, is DTGVSQNPRHKITKRGQNVTFRCDPISEHNRLYWYRQTLGQGPEFLTYFQNEAQLEKSRLLSDRFSAERPKGSFSTLEIQRTEQGDSAMYLCASSPHALAGQETQYFGPGTRLLVL.

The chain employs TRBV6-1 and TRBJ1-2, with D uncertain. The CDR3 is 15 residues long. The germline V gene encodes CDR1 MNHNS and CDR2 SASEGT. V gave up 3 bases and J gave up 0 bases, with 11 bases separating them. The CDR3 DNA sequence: TGTGCCAGCAGTGATTACAGTGAGCCTAACTATGGCTACACCTTC. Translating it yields CASSDYSEPNYGYTF.

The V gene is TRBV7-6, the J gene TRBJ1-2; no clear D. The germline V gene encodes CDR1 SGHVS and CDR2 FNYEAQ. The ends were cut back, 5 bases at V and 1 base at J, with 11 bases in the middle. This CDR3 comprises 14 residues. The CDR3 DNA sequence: TGTGCCAGCAGCCCAACGGACTTTAACTATGGCTACACCTTC. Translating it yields CASSPTDFNYGYTF.

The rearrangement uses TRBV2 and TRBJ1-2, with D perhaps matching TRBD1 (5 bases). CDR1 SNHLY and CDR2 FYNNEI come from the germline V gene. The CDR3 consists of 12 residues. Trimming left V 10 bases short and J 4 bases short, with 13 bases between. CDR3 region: CATRRVFYGYTF. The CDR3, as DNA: TGTGCCACCCGCAGGGTTTTCTATGGCTACACCTTC.

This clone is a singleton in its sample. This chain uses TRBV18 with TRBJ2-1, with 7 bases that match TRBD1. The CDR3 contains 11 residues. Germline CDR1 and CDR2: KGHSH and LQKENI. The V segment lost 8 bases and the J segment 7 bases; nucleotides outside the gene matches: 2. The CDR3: CASTGQNEQFF. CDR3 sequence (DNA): TGTGCCAGCACGGGACAGAATGAGCAGTTCTTC.

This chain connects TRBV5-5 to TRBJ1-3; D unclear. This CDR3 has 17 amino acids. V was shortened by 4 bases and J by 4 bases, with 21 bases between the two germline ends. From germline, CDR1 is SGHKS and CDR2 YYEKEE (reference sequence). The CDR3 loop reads CASSPLGEGRTGNTIYF. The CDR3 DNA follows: TGTGCCAGCAGCCCCCTCGGGGAGGGTCGAACGGGAAACACCATATATTTT. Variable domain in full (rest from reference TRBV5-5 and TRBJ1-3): DAGVTQSPTHLIKTRGQQVTLRCSPISGHKSVSWYQQVLGQGPQFIFQYYEKEERGRGNFPDRFSARQFPNYSSELNVNALLLGDSALYLCASSPLGEGRTGNTIYFGEGSWLTVV.

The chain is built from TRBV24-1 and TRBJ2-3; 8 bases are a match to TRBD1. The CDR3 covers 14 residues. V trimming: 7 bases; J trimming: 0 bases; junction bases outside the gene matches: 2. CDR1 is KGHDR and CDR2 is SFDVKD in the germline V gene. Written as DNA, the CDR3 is TGTGCCACCAGAAGGACAGGGAGCACAGATACGCAGTATTTT. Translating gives CATRRTGSTDTQYF.

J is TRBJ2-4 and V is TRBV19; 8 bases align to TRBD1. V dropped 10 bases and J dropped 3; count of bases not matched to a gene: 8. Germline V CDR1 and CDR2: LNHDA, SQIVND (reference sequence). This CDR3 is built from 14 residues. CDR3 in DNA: TGTGCCACCACGCGAGGACAGGGCAAAAACATTCAGTACTTC. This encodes CATTRGQGKNIQYF.

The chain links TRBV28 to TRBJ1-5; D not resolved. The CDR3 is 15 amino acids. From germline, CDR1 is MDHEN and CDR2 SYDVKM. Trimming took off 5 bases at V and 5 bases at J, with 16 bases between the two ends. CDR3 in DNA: TGTGCCAGCAGTATCAGGTTCAAGTACGATCAGCCCCAGCATTTT. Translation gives CASSIRFKYDQPQHF.

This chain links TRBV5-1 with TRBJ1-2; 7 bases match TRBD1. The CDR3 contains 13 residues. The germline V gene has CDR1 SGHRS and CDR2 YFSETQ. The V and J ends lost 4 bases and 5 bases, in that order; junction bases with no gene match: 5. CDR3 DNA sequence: TGCGCCAGCAGCCTACAGGGGTGGTATGGCTACACCTTC. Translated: CASSLQGWYGYTF.

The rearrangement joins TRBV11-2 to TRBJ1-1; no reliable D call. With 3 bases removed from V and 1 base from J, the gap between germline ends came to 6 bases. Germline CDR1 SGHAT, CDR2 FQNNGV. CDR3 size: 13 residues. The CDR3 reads CASSFATNTEAFF. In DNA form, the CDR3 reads TGTGCCAGCAGCTTTGCTACGAACACTGAAGCTTTCTTT.

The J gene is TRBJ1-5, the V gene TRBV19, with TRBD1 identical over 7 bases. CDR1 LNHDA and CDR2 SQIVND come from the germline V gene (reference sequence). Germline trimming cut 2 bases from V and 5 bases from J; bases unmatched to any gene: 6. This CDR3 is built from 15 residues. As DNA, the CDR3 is TGTGCCAGTAGTATATGGCAGGGGGGAGATCAGCCCCAGCATTTT. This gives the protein CASSIWQGGDQPQHF.

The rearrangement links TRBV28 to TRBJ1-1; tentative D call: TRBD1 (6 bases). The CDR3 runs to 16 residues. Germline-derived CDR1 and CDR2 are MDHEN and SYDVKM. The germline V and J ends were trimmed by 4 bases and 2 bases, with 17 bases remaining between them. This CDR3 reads CASSSPTGPLNTEAFF. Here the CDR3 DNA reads TGTGCCAGCAGTTCCCCTACAGGGCCCCTTAACACTGAAGCTTTCTTT.

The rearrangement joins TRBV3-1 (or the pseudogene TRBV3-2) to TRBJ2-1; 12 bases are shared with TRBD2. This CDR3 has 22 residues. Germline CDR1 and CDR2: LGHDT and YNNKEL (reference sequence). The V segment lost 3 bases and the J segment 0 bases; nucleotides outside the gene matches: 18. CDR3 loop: CASSHDNRTTSGRASSYNEQFF. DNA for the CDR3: TGTGCCAGCAGCCACGATAACCGAACGACTAGCGGGAGAGCGAGCTCCTACAATGAGCAGTTCTTC.

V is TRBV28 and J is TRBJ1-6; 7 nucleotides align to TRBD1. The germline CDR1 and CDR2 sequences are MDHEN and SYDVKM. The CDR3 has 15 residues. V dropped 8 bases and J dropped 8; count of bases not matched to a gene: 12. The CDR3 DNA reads TGTGCCAGCCATCCTTCCGGGACAGACCATTCACCCCTCCACTTT. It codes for CASHPSGTDHSPLHF.

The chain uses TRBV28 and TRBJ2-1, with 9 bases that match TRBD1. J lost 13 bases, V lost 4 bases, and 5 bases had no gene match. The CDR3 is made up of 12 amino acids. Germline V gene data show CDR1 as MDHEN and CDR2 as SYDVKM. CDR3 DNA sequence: TGTGCCAGCAGTTCTCCGGACAGGGGCCAGTTCTTC. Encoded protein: CASSSPDRGQFF.